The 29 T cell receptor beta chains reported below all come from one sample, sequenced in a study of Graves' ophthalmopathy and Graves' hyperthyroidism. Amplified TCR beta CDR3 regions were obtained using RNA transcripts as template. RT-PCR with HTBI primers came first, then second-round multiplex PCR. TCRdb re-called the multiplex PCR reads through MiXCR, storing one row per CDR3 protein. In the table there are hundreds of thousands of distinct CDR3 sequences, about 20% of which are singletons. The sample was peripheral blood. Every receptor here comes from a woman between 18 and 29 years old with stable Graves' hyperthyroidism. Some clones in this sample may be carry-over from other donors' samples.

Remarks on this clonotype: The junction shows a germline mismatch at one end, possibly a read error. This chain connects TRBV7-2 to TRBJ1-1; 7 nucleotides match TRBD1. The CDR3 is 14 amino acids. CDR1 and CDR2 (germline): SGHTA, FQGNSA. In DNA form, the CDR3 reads TGTGCCAGCAGCTTAGAGGGGGCGAACACTGCAGCTTTCTTT. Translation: CASSLEGANTAAFF.

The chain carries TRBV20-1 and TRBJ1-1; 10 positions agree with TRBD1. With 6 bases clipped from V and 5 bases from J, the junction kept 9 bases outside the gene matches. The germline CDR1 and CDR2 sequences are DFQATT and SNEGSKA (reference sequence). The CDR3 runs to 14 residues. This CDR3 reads CSASWTGGKTEAFF. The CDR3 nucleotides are TGCAGTGCCAGCTGGACAGGGGGGAAGACTGAAGCTTTCTTT.

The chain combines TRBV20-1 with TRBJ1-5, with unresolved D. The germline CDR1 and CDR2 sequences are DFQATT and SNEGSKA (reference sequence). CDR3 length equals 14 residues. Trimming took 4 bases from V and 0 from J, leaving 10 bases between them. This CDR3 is CSAKKDRSNQPQHF. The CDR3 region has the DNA TGCAGTGCTAAAAAGGATCGTAGCAATCAGCCCCAGCATTTT.

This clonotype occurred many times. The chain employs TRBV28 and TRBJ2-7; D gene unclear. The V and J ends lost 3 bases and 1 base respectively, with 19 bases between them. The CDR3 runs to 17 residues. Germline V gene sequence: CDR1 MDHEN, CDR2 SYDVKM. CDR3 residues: CASSFSYDTWQSYEQYF. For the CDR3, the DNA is TGTGCCAGCAGTTTCTCCTACGACACCTGGCAATCCTACGAGCAGTACTTC. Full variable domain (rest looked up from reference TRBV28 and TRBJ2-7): DVKVTQSSRYLVKRTGEKVFLECVQDMDHENMFWYRQDPGLGLRLIYFSYDVKMKEKGDIPEGYSVSREKKERFSLILESASTNQTSMYLCASSFSYDTWQSYEQYFGPGTRLTVT.

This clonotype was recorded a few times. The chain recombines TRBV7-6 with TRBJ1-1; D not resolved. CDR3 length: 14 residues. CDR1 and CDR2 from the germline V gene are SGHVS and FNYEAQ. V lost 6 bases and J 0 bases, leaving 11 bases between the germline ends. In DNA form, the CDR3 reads TGTGCCAGCAGTTGGGCTGAGATGAACACTGAAGCTTTCTTT. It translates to CASSWAEMNTEAFF.

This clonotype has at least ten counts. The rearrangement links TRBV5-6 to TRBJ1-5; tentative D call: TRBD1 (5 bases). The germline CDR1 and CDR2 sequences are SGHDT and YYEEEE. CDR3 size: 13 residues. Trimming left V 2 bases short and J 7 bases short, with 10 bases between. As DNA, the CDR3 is TGTGCCAGCAGCTTCCAGGGATTGCAGCCCCAGCATTTT. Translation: CASSFQGLQPQHF. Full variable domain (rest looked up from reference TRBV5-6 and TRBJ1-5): DAGVTQSPTHLIKTRGQQVTLRCSPKSGHDTVSWYQQALGQGPQFIFQYYEEEERQRGNFPDRFSGHQFPNYSSELNVNALLLGDSALYLCASSFQGLQPQHFGDGTRLSIL.

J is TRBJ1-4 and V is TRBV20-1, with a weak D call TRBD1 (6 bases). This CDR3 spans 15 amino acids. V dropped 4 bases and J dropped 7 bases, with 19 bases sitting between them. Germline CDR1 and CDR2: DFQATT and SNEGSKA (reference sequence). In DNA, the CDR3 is TGCAGTGCTAAGAAAACCGGGACAAACACTGAAAAACTGTTTTTT. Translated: CSAKKTGTNTEKLFF.

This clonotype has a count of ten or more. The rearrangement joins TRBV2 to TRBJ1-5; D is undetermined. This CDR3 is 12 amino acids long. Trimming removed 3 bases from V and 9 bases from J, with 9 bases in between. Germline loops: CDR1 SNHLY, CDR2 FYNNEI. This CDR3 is CASSDPQAPQHF. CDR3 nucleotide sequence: TGTGCCAGCAGTGATCCTCAGGCGCCCCAGCATTTT.

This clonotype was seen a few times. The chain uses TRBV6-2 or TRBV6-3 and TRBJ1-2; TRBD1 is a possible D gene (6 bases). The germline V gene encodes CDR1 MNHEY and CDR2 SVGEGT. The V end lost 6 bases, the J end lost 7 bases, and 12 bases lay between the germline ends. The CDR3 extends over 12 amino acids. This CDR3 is CASSPDRLGYTF. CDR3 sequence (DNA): TGTGCCAGCAGCCCTGACAGGCTTGGCTACACCTTC.

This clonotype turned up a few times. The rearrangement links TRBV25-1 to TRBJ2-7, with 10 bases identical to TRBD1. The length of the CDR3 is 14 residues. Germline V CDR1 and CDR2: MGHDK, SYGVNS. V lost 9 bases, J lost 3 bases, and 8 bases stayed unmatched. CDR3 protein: CARYRDRGGYEQYF. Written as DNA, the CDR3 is TGTGCCAGGTACCGGGACAGGGGTGGCTACGAGCAGTACTTC.

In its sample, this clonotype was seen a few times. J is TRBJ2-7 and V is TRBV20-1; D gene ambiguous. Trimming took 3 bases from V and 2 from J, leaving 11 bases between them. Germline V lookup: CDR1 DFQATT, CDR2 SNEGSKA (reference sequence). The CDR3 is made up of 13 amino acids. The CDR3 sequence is CSASGTTTYEQYF. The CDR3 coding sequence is TGCAGTGCTAGTGGAACAACTACCTACGAGCAGTACTTC.

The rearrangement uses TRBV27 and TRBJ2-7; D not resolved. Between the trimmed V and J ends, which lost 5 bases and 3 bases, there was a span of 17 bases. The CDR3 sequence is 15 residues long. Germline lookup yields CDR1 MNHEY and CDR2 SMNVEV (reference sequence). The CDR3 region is CASSPNGINYYEQYF. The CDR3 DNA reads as TGTGCCAGCAGTCCCAATGGAATTAACTACTACGAGCAGTACTTC.

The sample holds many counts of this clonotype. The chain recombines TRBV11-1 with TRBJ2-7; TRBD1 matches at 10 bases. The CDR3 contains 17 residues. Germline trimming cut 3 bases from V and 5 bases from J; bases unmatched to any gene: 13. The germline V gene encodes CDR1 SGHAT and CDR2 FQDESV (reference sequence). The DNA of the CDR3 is TGTGCCAGCAGCTTCGGGGGCTTCCGGGACAGGGGCCACGAGCAGTACTTC. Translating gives CASSFGGFRDRGHEQYF. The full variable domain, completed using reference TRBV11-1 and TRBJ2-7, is EAEVAQSPRYKITEKSQAVAFWCDPISGHATLYWYRQILGQGPELLVQFQDESVVDDSQLPKDRFSAERLKGVDSTLKIQPAELGDSAMYLCASSFGGFRDRGHEQYFGPGTRLTVT.

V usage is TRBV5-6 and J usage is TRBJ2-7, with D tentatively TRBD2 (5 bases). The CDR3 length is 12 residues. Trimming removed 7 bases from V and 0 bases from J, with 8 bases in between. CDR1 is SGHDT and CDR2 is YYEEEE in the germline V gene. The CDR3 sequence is CASQRNSYEQYF. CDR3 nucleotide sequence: TGTGCCAGCCAGCGGAACTCCTACGAGCAGTACTTC.

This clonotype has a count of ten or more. This CDR3 is CASGPGTGGMGELFF. The DNA of the CDR3 is TGTGCTAGTGGTCCAGGGACAGGGGGTATGGGGGAGCTGTTTTTT. J is TRBJ2-2 and V is TRBV12-5; 11 bases are a match to TRBD1. J lost 8 bases, V lost 5 bases, and 7 bases had no gene match. The CDR3 runs 15 residues. The germline CDR1 and CDR2 sequences are LGHNT and FRNRAP. Variable domain in full (rest from reference TRBV12-5 and TRBJ2-2): DARVTQTPRHKVTEMGQEVTMRCQPILGHNTVFWYRQTMMQGLELLAYFRNRAPLDDSGMPKDRFSAEMPDATLATLKIQPSEPRDSAVYFCASGPGTGGMGELFFGEGSRLTVL.

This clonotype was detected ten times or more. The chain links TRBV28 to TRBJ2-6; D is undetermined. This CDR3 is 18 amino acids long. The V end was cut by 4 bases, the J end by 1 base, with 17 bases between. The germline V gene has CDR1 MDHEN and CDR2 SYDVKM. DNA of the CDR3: TGTGCCAGCAGTTCGGGTTTGGGGTCCAAGTCTGGGGCCAACGTCCTGACTTTC. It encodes CASSSGLGSKSGANVLTF. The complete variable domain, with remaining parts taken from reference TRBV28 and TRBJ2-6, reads DVKVTQSSRYLVKRTGEKVFLECVQDMDHENMFWYRQDPGLGLRLIYFSYDVKMKEKGDIPEGYSVSREKKERFSLILESASTNQTSMYLCASSSGLGSKSGANVLTFGAGSRLTVL.

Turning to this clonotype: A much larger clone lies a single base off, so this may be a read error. CDR3 region: CASSYSSVGATEAFF. DNA of the CDR3: TGTGCCAGCAGTTACTCATCCGTGGGTGCGACTGAAGCTTTCTTT. This chain joins TRBV6-5 and TRBJ1-1; D call uncertain. V was trimmed by 0 bases and J by 5 bases, leaving 13 bases between them. Germline V gives CDR1 MNHEY, CDR2 SVGAGI. The CDR3 is 15 amino acids.

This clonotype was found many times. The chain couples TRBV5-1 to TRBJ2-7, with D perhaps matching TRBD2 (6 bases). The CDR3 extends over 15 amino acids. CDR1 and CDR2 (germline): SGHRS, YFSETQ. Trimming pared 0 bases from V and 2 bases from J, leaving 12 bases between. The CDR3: CASSLVAGSAYEQYF. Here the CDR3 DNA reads TGCGCCAGCAGCTTGGTTGCGGGGAGCGCCTACGAGCAGTACTTC.

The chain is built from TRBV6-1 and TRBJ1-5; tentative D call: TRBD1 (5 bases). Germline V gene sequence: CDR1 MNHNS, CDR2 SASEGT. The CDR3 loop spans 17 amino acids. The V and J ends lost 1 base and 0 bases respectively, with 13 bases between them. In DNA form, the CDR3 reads TGTGCCAGCAGTGAAGTCCCCCCAGGGTATAGCAATCAGCCCCAGCATTTT. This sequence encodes CASSEVPPGYSNQPQHF.

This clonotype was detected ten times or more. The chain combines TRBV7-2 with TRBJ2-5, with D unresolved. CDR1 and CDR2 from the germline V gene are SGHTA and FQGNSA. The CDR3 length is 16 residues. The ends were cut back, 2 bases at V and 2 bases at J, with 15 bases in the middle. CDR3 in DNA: TGTGCCAGCAGCTTACGTGTGACACAACCACAAGAGACCCAGTACTTC. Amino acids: CASSLRVTQPQETQYF. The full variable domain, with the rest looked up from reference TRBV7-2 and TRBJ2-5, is GAGVSQSPSNKVTEKGKDVELRCDPISGHTALYWYRQSLGQGLEFLIYFQGNSAPDKSGLPSDRFSAERTGGSVSTLTIQRTQQEDSAVYLCASSLRVTQPQETQYFGPGTRLLVL.

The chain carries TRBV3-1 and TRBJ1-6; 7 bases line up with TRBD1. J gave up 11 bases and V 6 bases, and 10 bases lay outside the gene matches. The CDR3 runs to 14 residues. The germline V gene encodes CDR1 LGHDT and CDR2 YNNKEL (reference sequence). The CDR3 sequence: CASRPTGDGPPLHF. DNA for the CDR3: TGTGCCAGCAGGCCCACAGGGGATGGGCCACCCCTCCACTTT.

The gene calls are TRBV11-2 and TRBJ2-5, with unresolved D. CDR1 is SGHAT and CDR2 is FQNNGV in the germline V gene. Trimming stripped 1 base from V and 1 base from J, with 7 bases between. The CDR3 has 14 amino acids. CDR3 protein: CASSLGVLQETQYF. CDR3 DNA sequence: TGTGCCAGCAGCTTAGGAGTCCTCCAAGAGACCCAGTACTTC.

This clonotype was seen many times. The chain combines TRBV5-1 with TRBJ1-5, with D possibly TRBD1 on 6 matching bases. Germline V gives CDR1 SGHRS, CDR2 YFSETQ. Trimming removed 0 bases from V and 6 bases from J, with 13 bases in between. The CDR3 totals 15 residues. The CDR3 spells CASSLEWGAGQPQHF. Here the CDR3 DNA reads TGCGCCAGCAGCTTGGAGTGGGGGGCGGGTCAGCCCCAGCATTTT. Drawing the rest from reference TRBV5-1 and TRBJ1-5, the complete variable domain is KAGVTQTPRYLIKTRGQQVTLSCSPISGHRSVSWYQQTPGQGLQFLFEYFSETQRNKGNFPGRFSGRQFSNSRSEMNVSTLELGDSALYLCASSLEWGAGQPQHFGDGTRLSIL.

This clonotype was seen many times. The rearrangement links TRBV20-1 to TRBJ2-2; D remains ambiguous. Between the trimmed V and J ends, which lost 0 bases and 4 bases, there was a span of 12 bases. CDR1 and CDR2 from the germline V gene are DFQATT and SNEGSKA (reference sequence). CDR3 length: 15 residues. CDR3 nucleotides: TGCAGTGCTAGAGATTTCAGTACAGCCACCGGGGAGCTGTTTTTT. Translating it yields CSARDFSTATGELFF.

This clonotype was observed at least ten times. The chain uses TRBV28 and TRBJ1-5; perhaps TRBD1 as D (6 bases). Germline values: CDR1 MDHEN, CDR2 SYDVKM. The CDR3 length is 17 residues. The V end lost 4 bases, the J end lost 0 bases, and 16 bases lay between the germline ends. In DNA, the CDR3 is TGTGCCAGCAGTTCGGACAGATGGGGATATAGCAATCAGCCCCAGCATTTT. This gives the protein CASSSDRWGYSNQPQHF. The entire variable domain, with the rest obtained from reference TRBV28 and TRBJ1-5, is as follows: DVKVTQSSRYLVKRTGEKVFLECVQDMDHENMFWYRQDPGLGLRLIYFSYDVKMKEKGDIPEGYSVSREKKERFSLILESASTNQTSMYLCASSSDRWGYSNQPQHFGDGTRLSIL.

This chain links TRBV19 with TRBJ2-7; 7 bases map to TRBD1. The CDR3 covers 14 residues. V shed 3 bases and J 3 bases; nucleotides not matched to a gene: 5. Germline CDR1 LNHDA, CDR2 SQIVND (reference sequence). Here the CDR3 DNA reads TGTGCCAGTAGTATTACAGGGGAGTTCTACGAGCAGTACTTC. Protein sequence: CASSITGEFYEQYF. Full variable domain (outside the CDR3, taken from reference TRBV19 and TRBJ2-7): DGGITQSPKYLFRKEGQNVTLSCEQNLNHDAMYWYRQDPGQGLRLIYYSQIVNDFQKGDIAEGYSVSREKKESFPLTVTSAQKNPTAFYLCASSITGEFYEQYFGPGTRLTVT.

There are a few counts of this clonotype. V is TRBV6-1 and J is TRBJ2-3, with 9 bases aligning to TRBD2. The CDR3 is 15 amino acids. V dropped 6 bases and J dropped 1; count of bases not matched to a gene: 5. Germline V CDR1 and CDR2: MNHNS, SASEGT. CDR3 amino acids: CASRLSGGRTDTQYF. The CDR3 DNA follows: TGTGCCAGCAGGCTTAGCGGGGGACGCACAGATACGCAGTATTTT.

The CDR3 bases are TGTGCCAGCAGCGTTCCTTGGGACAGGAGCAGCAATCAGCCCCAGCATTTT. It yields the protein CASSVPWDRSSNQPQHF. The rearrangement uses TRBV9 and TRBJ1-5; 8 bases fit TRBD1. The trim removed 2 bases at V and 1 base at J, leaving 8 bases unmatched. In germline, CDR1 is SGDLS, CDR2 YYNGEE. CDR3 length: 17 amino acids.

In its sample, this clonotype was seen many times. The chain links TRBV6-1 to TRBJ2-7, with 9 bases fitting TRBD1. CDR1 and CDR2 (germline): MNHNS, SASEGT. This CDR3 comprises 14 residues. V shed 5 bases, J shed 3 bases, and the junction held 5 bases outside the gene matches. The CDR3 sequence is CASSRQGGYYEQYF. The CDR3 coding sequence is TGTGCCAGCAGTCGACAGGGGGGATACTACGAGCAGTACTTC.